This T cell receptor (beta chain) stems from a study of blood T cells in healthy people across ages. Study-wide context: Every two T cells gave about one barcoded beta molecule via template switching. Study-wide findings and caveats: Any conclusive comparison of naive versus antigen-experienced cells was prevented by using unsorted PBMCs.

Per the germline V gene, CDR1 is SGDLS and CDR2 is YYNGEE. This CDR3 has 13 residues. Trimming left V 3 bases short and J 4 bases short, with 10 bases between. About this clonotype itself: Its antigen is unknown.

The individuals who served as donors were healthy Caucasians living in Russia, aged roughly 6 to 90. Through a sample-barcoded 5' primer and a J-beta primer mix, a second PCR was run for about 7 to 12 cycles. Each cDNA was tagged by a template-switch adaptor containing 12 random nucleotides. TCRdb called the 5' RACE reads again in MiXCR, with one record for every CDR3 protein. The top ten hold 10% to 12% of the sample, which has about 1.6 million distinct CDR3 sequences, about 35% seen once. This sequence originates from a woman between 25 and 40 years old in good health. Sequenced input: blood. V is TRBV9 and J is TRBJ2-5, with unresolved D. CDR3 residues: CASSGDTVETQYF. The CDR3 bases are TGTGCCAGCAGCGGTGATACGGTAGAGACCCAGTACTTC.